This is a list of T cell receptor beta chains from one sample in a study of human T cells and chemical hapten exposure. Each CDR3 protein gets one entry after TCRdb re-called the 5' RACE reads with MiXCR. The sample includes about 140,000 distinct CDR3 sequences, 4.1% of them seen just once. These receptors were taken from a female donor in good health. The CDR3 runs from the conserved cysteine through the conserved F or W. Each record gives: clone size, V gene, D gene, J gene, CDR3 DNA, CDR3 protein. A D gene is named only where the DNA matches it firmly. Clone size is stated in some rows and not others, as once, few, many or a class when expanded.

size: NA; V: TRBV20-1; D: NA; J: TRBJ2-5; DNA: TGCAGTGCTAGGCCCGGTGGGTGGGTCACGGCCCAGTACTTC; CDR3: CSARPGGWVTAQYF
size: many; V: TRBV5-1; D: NA; J: TRBJ2-5; DNA: TGCGCCAGCAGCTTAGCTGGAACACCCCAAGAGACCCAGTACTTC; CDR3: CASSLAGTPQETQYF
size: NA; V: TRBV7-9; D: TRBD1; J: TRBJ1-6; DNA: TGTGCCAGCAGTCGGACAGGGGGTACTTCACCCCTCCACTTT; CDR3: CASSRTGGTSPLHF
size: NA; V: TRBV7-2; D: TRBD1; J: TRBJ1-1; DNA: TGTGCCAGCAGCCGCGCCGGGGGGGTAGACAGGGGGCCTTTGAACACTGAAGCTTTCTTT; CDR3: CASSRAGGVDRGPLNTEAFF
size: many; V: TRBV7-3; D: NA; J: TRBJ2-7; DNA: TGTGCCAGCAGCCGCACAGGGCTATCTTACGAGCAGTACTTC; CDR3: CASSRTGLSYEQYF
size: many; V: TRBV29-1; D: NA; J: TRBJ1-4; DNA: TGCAGCGTGGGCGAGGGAACCTGTAATGAAAAACTGTTTTTT; CDR3: CSVGEGTCNEKLFF
size: many; V: TRBV12-3/TRBV12-4; D: TRBD1; J: TRBJ1-2; DNA: TGTGCCAGCAGCCCTGGACAGGGGGTGGCCTATGGCTACACCTTC; CDR3: CASSPGQGVAYGYTF
size: few; V: TRBV7-8; D: TRBD1; J: TRBJ1-1; DNA: TGTGCCAGCACCATCAATGACAGGGTGGCGGTGAACACTGAAGCTTTCTTT; CDR3: CASTINDRVAVNTEAFF
size: few; V: TRBV27; D: NA; J: TRBJ2-1; DNA: TGTGCCAGCAGCCCACCGGGAGACAGTACCACCTACAATGAGCAGTTCTTC; CDR3: CASSPPGDSTTYNEQFF
size: many; V: TRBV20-1; D: NA; J: TRBJ1-6; DNA: TGCAGTGCTAGAGATGTTTCCGGGGACTCACCCCTCCACTTT; CDR3: CSARDVSGDSPLHF
size: many; V: TRBV10-3; D: NA; J: TRBJ1-2; DNA: TGTGCCATCAGTGAGCCCACTATCCCCGCGACAGTGAATGGCTACACCTTC; CDR3: CAISEPTIPATVNGYTF
size: many; V: TRBV7-2; D: NA; J: TRBJ2-3; DNA: TGTGCCAGCAGCTTAAATAGACTGAGCACAGATACGCAGTATTTT; CDR3: CASSLNRLSTDTQYF
size: many; V: TRBV12-3/TRBV12-4; D: NA; J: TRBJ1-4; DNA: TGTGCCAGCAGTTACCCCAATGAAAAACTGTTTTTT; CDR3: CASSYPNEKLFF
size: many; V: TRBV5-1; D: TRBD1; J: TRBJ2-1; DNA: TGCGCCAGCAGCTCCGGGACAGGAGACAATGAGCAGTTCTTC; CDR3: CASSSGTGDNEQFF